This is a list of T cell receptor beta chains from one sample in a study of OX40 agonist ivuxolimab in advanced cancers. TCRdb's copy holds only in-frame clones and misses some; the assay was immunoSEQ multiplex PCR. The sample lists tens of thousands of clones, about 88% occurring once. The starting material was CD4+ or CD8+ T cells sorted from blood, obtained in a trial of the OX40 agonist ivuxolimab. These receptors all stem from an adult with an advanced solid tumor such as melanoma, head and neck, liver or kidney cancer. CDR3s include the opening cysteine and the closing phenylalanine or tryptophan. The order of the fields is J gene, clone size, D gene, V gene, CDR3 DNA, CDR3 protein. A D gene is named only where the DNA matches it firmly. Not all rows give a size; the values are once, few, many and, for expanded clones, a class.

TRBJ2-1 NA TRBD2 TRBV10-3 TGTGCCATCAGTGGGGGGGAGGGCCTGGCCAATGAGCAGTTCTTC CAISGGEGLANEQFF
TRBJ1-1 NA NA TRBV11-2 TGTGCCAGCAGAACTCAGGTCAACACTGAAGCTTTCTTT CASRTQVNTEAFF
TRBJ1-1 NA NA TRBV5-1 TGCGCCAGCAGCGTGGAAAGAATCAGGGGAGGGAACACTGAAGCTTTCTTT CASSVERIRGGNTEAFF
TRBJ2-6 few NA TRBV9 TGTGCCAGCAGCGTAGAGGGGGGATCGGCTGGGGCCAACGTCCTGACTTTC CASSVEGGSAGANVLTF
TRBJ1-3 NA NA TRBV18 TGTGCCAGCTCTCCGAGTTGGGGTCCTGGAAACACCATATATTTT CASSPSWGPGNTIYF
TRBJ2-2 NA NA TRBV7-6 TGTGCCAGCAGCCGGCCGGGACAGAACACCGGGGAGCTGTTTTTT CASSRPGQNTGELFF
TRBJ1-1 NA NA TRBV2 TGTGCCAGCTTAGCGGAAACTGAAGCTTTCTTT CASLAETEAFF
TRBJ2-3 NA NA TRBV27 TGTGCCAGCAGTTTAGGTATCAGGGGAAAGGGTACGCAGTATTTT CASSLGIRGKGTQYF
TRBJ1-2 NA NA TRBV6-5 TGTGCCAGCAGTCGGGACCGCGCGTGGACCTTC CASSRDRAWTF
TRBJ2-3 NA NA TRBV30 TGTGCCTGGGCCCAGGGGTCAGATACGCAGTATTTT CAWAQGSDTQYF
TRBJ2-5 NA NA TRBV18 TGTGCCAGCACACCGTCAGGGGCCGGAGAGACCCAGTACTTC CASTPSGAGETQYF
TRBJ2-3 NA TRBD2 TRBV5-1 TGCGCCAGCAGCTTGGCACTAGCGGGTCGTGGAGATACGCAGTATTTT CASSLALAGRGDTQYF
TRBJ2-7 NA TRBD2 TRBV19 TGTGCCAGTAGCCCTTTTGGTAGCGGGAGTGTGTACGAGCAGTACTTC CASSPFGSGSVYEQYF
TRBJ2-7 NA TRBD2 TRBV7-2 TGTGCCAGCAGCGGCGGGACTAGCGGGCTAACCTACGAGCAGTACTTC CASSGGTSGLTYEQYF
TRBJ2-7 once TRBD2 TRBV28 TGTGCCAGCACCTTCCCGGGAGGGACCCATAAGGAGTACGAGCAGTACTTC CASTFPGGTHKEYEQYF
TRBJ2-7 NA TRBD2 TRBV5-5 TGTGCCAGCAGCTTGCGCGCTAGCGGGAAGGTGTGGGAGCAGTACTTC CASSLRASGKVWEQYF
TRBJ2-3 once NA TRBV6-1 TGTGCCAGCAGTGAAGCAGGAGCGAGGGCAGATACGCAGTATTTT CASSEAGARADTQYF
TRBJ1-5 NA NA TRBV9 TGTGCCAGCAGCGTAGGAGGGTTTCAGCCCCAGCATTTT CASSVGGFQPQHF
TRBJ2-7 NA TRBD2 TRBV5-1 TGCGCCAGCAGCTCACTAGCGGGAGGGTTTAACGAGCAGTACTTC CASSSLAGGFNEQYF
TRBJ2-7 NA TRBD2 TRBV27 TGTGCCAGCAGTTTAGGGGGGGAAAAAGCCTACGAGCAGTACTTC CASSLGGEKAYEQYF
TRBJ1-1 NA TRBD1 TRBV5-1 TGCGCCAGCAGCTTGGGGGACAGGGGCAGTGAAGCTTTCTTT CASSLGDRGSEAFF
TRBJ1-4 NA NA TRBV15 TGTGCCACCAGCAGCCGGGACACAAAACTGTTTTTT CATSSRDTKLFF
TRBJ2-2 NA NA TRBV5-6 TGTGCCAGCAGAGGAGGTATGCAAAACCCCGGGGAGCTGTTTTTT CASRGGMQNPGELFF
TRBJ2-5 NA NA TRBV7-8 TGTGCCAGCAGCTTGACTCCGTACCAAGAGACCCAGTACTTC CASSLTPYQETQYF
TRBJ2-7 NA NA TRBV21-1 TGTGCCAGCAGCGCCCAAGGACTAGCGCAGGAGCAGTACTTC CASSAQGLAQEQYF
TRBJ1-1 few NA TRBV2 TGTGCCAGCAGTGAGCGGGGGGGCACTGAAGCTTTCTTT CASSERGGTEAFF
TRBJ2-7 NA TRBD2 TRBV7-2 TGTGCCAGCAGCTCGGTGGTAGCGGGACGATACGAGCAGTACTTC CASSSVVAGRYEQYF
TRBJ2-6 NA NA TRBV2 TGTGCCAGCAGGGAGACGGATTCTGGGGCCAACGTCCTGACTTTC CASRETDSGANVLTF
TRBJ2-7 once TRBD1 TRBV18 TGTGCCAGCTCACCAGGGGGACAGGACTACGAGCAGTACTTC CASSPGGQDYEQYF
TRBJ2-3 NA NA TRBV18 TGTGCCAGCTCAGACAACACAGATACGCAGTATTTT CASSDNTDTQYF
TRBJ1-1 few NA TRBV7-9 TGTGCCAGCAGCTTAAACTTTAGGAACACTGAAGCTTTCTTT CASSLNFRNTEAFF